Listed here are 26 T cell receptor beta chains from one sample, sequenced in a study of cytomegalovirus exposure and HLA in healthy donors. The PCR made use of 60 Vbeta and 13 Jbeta primers. Using immunoSEQ multiplex PCR, the repertoire was profiled, and TCRdb retains in-frame clones only, with some absent. Here the sample spans roughly 200,000 clones, around 79% being singletons. The sample was PBMCs. These receptors came from a woman in her 30s in good health and CMV-seropositive.

This clone was seen a handful of times. The genes are TRBV4-1 and TRBJ2-6; D not certain. Trimming stripped 1 base from V and 0 bases from J, with 4 bases between. The CDR3 runs to 15 residues. Germline assignment: CDR1 MGHRA and CDR2 YSYEKL. CDR3 DNA sequence: TGCGCCAGCAGCCAAGCTTCCTCTGGGGCCAACGTCCTGACTTTC. Translation: CASSQASSGANVLTF.

J is TRBJ1-1 and V is TRBV28, with TRBD1 matching over 8 bases. The CDR3 runs 15 residues. V shed 3 bases, J shed 1 base, and the junction held 4 bases outside the gene matches. CDR1 and CDR2 (germline): MDHEN, SYDVKM. This CDR3 reads CASSFMTGANTEAFF. The CDR3 region has the DNA TGTGCCAGCAGTTTCATGACAGGGGCGAACACTGAAGCTTTCTTT.

The rearrangement joins TRBV7-2 to TRBJ1-1; D might be TRBD1 (6 bases). The germline CDR1 and CDR2 sequences are SGHTA and FQGNSA. Trimming left V 5 bases short and J 1 base short, with 8 bases between. The CDR3 runs to 13 residues. CDR3: CASSGTPNTEAFF. In DNA, the CDR3 is TGTGCCAGCAGCGGGACACCGAACACTGAAGCTTTCTTT.

The count of this clone is one. J is TRBJ2-2 and V is TRBV4-1; D gene uncertain. Germline CDR1 MGHRA, CDR2 YSYEKL. V gave up 2 bases and J gave up 5 bases, with 3 bases separating them. The CDR3 contains 12 residues. The CDR3 nucleotides read TGCGCCAGCAGCCAACCAACCGGGGAGCTGTTTTTT. This translates into CASSQPTGELFF.

The V gene is TRBV21-1, the J gene TRBJ2-7; no DNA check was done on the table's D call, TRBD2. TRBV21-1 is classified as a pseudogene. The CDR3 runs to 16 residues. Written as DNA, the CDR3 is TGTGCCAGCAGCCCTCGGAGGGGCGGCATACCCTACGAGCAGTACTTC. This sequence encodes CASSPRRGGIPYEQYF.

The rearrangement uses TRBV6-6 and TRBJ1-4; possible D gene TRBD1, 5 bases. Germline-derived CDR1 and CDR2 are MNHNY and SVGAGI (reference sequence). CDR3 length: 15 residues. The V and J ends lost 0 bases and 8 bases respectively, with 13 bases between them. In nucleotides, the CDR3 is TGTGCCAGCAGTTACTCGACAGCCTCTGAGGAAAAACTGTTTTTT. Translated, it gives CASSYSTASEEKLFF.

The rearrangement joins TRBV9 to TRBJ2-3; tentative D call: TRBD2 (5 bases). This CDR3 is 16 amino acids long. Trimming took 3 bases from V and 0 from J, leaving 14 bases between them. The germline V gene has CDR1 SGDLS and CDR2 YYNGEE. Written as DNA, the CDR3 is TGTGCCAGCAGCGGACTCCGGGAATGGAGCACAGATACGCAGTATTTT. Protein: CASSGLREWSTDTQYF.

This clone was seen only a few times. The J gene is TRBJ2-5, the V gene TRBV7-2, with a possible D match to TRBD2 (6 bases). Germline CDR1 is SGHTA and CDR2 is FQGNSA. With 5 bases removed from V and 5 bases from J, the gap between germline ends came to 18 bases. The CDR3 is 15 amino acids. The CDR3 sequence: CASSPSNLALETQYF. The CDR3 DNA reads as TGTGCCAGCAGCCCTTCCAACCTAGCGCTGGAGACCCAGTACTTC.

This rearrangement joins TRBV29-1 to TRBJ1-1, with 7 bases aligning to TRBD1. CDR1 and CDR2 (germline): SQVTM, ANQGSEA. The CDR3 totals 16 residues. J gave up 3 bases and V 6 bases, and 16 bases lay outside the gene matches. CDR3 sequence reads: CSVRGTVGIRDTEAFF. In nucleotides, the CDR3 is TGCAGCGTGAGGGGGACAGTGGGAATTAGGGACACTGAAGCTTTCTTT.

This chain uses TRBV4-1 with TRBJ2-5, with 13 bases that match TRBD2. Unmatched junction bases numbered 4, after V lost 1 base and J lost 5 bases. The CDR3 spans 16 residues. The germline CDR1 and CDR2 sequences are MGHRA and YSYEKL. CDR3 sequence: CASSQATSGGEETQYF. In nucleotides, the CDR3 is TGCGCCAGCAGCCAAGCAACTAGCGGGGGGGAGGAGACCCAGTACTTC.

The chain links TRBV27 to TRBJ1-2; TRBD1 agrees at 7 bases. Germline CDR1 MNHEY, CDR2 SMNVEV (reference sequence). The CDR3 length is 15 residues. V shed 6 bases, J shed 3 bases, and the junction held 10 bases outside the gene matches. Written as DNA, the CDR3 is TGTGCCAGCAGGCCGGGGACAGAGGGCCACTATGGCTACACCTTC. This sequence encodes CASRPGTEGHYGYTF.

The rearrangement joins TRBV5-8 to TRBJ2-5; D remains ambiguous. The V and J ends lost 0 bases and 3 bases respectively, with 6 bases between them. Germline V gene sequence: CDR1 SGHTS, CDR2 YDEGEE. CDR3 length equals 13 residues. The CDR3 loop reads CASSLGQKETQYF. The DNA for the CDR3 is TGTGCCAGCAGCTTGGGTCAGAAAGAGACCCAGTACTTC.

V gene TRBV6-6 combines with J gene TRBJ2-5; perhaps TRBD1 as D (5 bases). CDR3 size: 14 residues. Trimming shortened V by 2 bases and J by 1 base, and 8 bases separated the two germline ends. Germline V gives CDR1 MNHNY, CDR2 SVGAGI (reference sequence). The CDR3 DNA follows: TGTGCCAGCAGTTACAGGGGCACCCAAGAGACCCAGTACTTC. Its translation is CASSYRGTQETQYF.

The chain links TRBV15 to TRBJ1-1; D is possibly TRBD1 (5 bases). Trimming shortened V by 2 bases and J by 3 bases, and 7 bases separated the two germline ends. The CDR3 loop spans 13 amino acids. CDR1 LNHNV and CDR2 YYDKDF come from the germline V gene (reference sequence). CDR3 in DNA: TGTGCCACCAGCAGAAGGGGTGACACTGAAGCTTTCTTT. Translated: CATSRRGDTEAFF.

The sample holds one count of this clone. The V gene is TRBV18, the J gene TRBJ2-2; 7 bases match TRBD1. V shed 4 bases and J 3 bases; nucleotides not matched to a gene: 5. There are 15 residues in the CDR3. Germline loops: CDR1 KGHSH, CDR2 LQKENI. In DNA, the CDR3 is TGTGCCAGCTCACGAGGACAGGCCGACACCGGGGAGCTGTTTTTT. Protein product: CASSRGQADTGELFF.

This sequence joins TRBV6-5 and TRBJ1-2, with D possibly TRBD1 on 5 matching bases. Per the germline V gene, CDR1 is MNHEY and CDR2 is SVGAGI. V lost 4 bases and J 2 bases, leaving 8 bases between the germline ends. The CDR3 is made up of 13 amino acids. The CDR3 spells CASSSGLNYGYTF. Written as DNA, the CDR3 is TGTGCCAGCAGTTCGGGACTAAACTATGGCTACACCTTC.

V is TRBV19 and J is TRBJ2-7; no definite D call. The ends were cut back, 0 bases at V and 1 base at J, with 16 bases in the middle. The CDR3 length is 17 residues. Per germline, CDR1 LNHDA and CDR2 SQIVND (reference sequence). CDR3 DNA sequence: TGTGCCAGTAGTATAGATGGCTCGGCAGGTTCGTCCTACGAGCAGTACTTC. Protein sequence: CASSIDGSAGSSYEQYF.

V usage is TRBV27 and J usage is TRBJ1-4, with D possibly TRBD1 on 5 matching bases. The CDR3 consists of 13 residues. Germline assignment: CDR1 MNHEY and CDR2 SMNVEV (reference sequence). V was trimmed by 6 bases and J by 8 bases, leaving 13 bases between them. CDR3 bases: TGTGCCAGCAGCATAGGGGAGGGGGAAAAACTGTTTTTT. Its protein product is CASSIGEGEKLFF.

The chain links TRBV4-3 to TRBJ2-7; 7 positions match TRBD1. This CDR3 has 15 residues. Germline V CDR1 and CDR2: LGHNA, YSLEER. With V trimmed by 0 bases and J by 0 bases, 2 bases remained unmatched. The chain's CDR3 is CASSQERQGSYEQYF. The CDR3 DNA is TGCGCCAGCAGCCAAGAACGACAGGGCTCCTACGAGCAGTACTTC.

For the CDR3, the DNA is TGTGCCAGCAGCCCTAGATATACAGATACGCAGTATTTT. Translating it yields CASSPRYTDTQYF. The rearrangement uses TRBV9 and TRBJ2-3; D gene uncertain. V lost 4 bases and J lost 3, with 9 bases in between. CDR1 and CDR2 from the germline V gene are SGDLS and YYNGEE. CDR3 size: 13 residues.

This rearrangement joins TRBV10-1 to TRBJ2-1; 11 bases line up with TRBD2. Germline values: CDR1 WNHNN, CDR2 SYGVQD (reference sequence). The CDR3 spans 13 residues. V gave up 3 bases and J gave up 12 bases; unmatched junction bases: 4. Here the CDR3 DNA reads TGCGCCAGCAGTGAATTAGCGGGGGGGCGGCAGTTCTTC. Translation: CASSELAGGRQFF.

V and J are TRBV6-5 and TRBJ1-1; D is undetermined. CDR1 and CDR2 from the germline V gene are MNHEY and SVGAGI. V was trimmed by 5 bases and J by 5 bases, leaving 12 bases between them. The CDR3 is 13 residues long. The CDR3 nucleotides read TGTGCCAGCAGTAGCAGGAGGTGGACTGAAGCTTTCTTT. Translated, it gives CASSSRRWTEAFF.

The chain recombines TRBV6-5 with TRBJ2-7, with TRBD1 matching 7 bases. The CDR3 consists of 14 residues. The V and J ends lost 6 bases and 0 bases, in that order; junction bases with no gene match: 5. Germline V gives CDR1 MNHEY, CDR2 SVGAGI. CDR3 region: CASSRGQFSYEQYF. CDR3 in DNA: TGTGCCAGCAGCCGGGGACAGTTCTCCTACGAGCAGTACTTC.

This clone was detected only a few times. The CDR3 region is CASRYGLGTDTQYF. In DNA form, the CDR3 reads TGTGCCAGCAGATACGGACTAGGCACAGATACGCAGTATTTT. The V and J genes are TRBV6-1 and TRBJ2-3; 7 bases line up with TRBD2. The CDR3 runs 14 residues. Trimming removed 6 bases from V and 1 base from J; junction bases left unmatched: 4. CDR1 and CDR2 (germline): MNHNS, SASEGT.

This clone was seen a single time. The chain carries TRBV6-1 and TRBJ2-7; D is ambiguous. The germline V and J ends were trimmed by 5 bases and 5 bases, with 19 bases remaining between them. The length of the CDR3 is 15 residues. Germline CDR1 reads MNHNS; CDR2 reads SASEGT. The DNA for the CDR3 is TGTGCCAGCAGTTCGTTGGGTCCCCATAGCCACGAGCAGTACTTC. This codes for CASSSLGPHSHEQYF.

This clone was seen just once. The rearrangement links TRBV18 to TRBJ2-7; 9 nucleotides match TRBD2. This CDR3 comprises 16 residues. V shed 2 bases, J shed 0 bases, and the junction held 5 bases outside the gene matches. The germline V gene has CDR1 KGHSH and CDR2 LQKENI. The CDR3 nucleotides read TGTGCCAGCTCACCAACGACGCGGGAGGGCTCCTACGAGCAGTACTTC. Protein sequence: CASSPTTREGSYEQYF.